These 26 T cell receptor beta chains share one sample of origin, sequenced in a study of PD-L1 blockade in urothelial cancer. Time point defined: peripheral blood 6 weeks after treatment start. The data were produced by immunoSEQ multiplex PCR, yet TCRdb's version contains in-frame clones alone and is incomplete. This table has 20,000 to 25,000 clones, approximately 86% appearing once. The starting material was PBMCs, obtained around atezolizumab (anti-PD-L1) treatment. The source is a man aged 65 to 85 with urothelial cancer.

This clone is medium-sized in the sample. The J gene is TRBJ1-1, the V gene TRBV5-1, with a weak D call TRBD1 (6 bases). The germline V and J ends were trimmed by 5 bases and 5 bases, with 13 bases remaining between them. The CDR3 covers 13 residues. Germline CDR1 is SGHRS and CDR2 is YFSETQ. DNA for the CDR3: TGCGCCAGCAGGCCCGAGGGGGATACTGAAGCTTTCTTT. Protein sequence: CASRPEGDTEAFF.

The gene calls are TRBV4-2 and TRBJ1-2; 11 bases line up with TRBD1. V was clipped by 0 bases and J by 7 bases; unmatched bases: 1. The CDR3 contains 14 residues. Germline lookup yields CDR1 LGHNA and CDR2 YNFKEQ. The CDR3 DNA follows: TGTGCCAGCAGCCAAGATGGGACAGGGGGTGGCTACACCTTC. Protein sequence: CASSQDGTGGGYTF.

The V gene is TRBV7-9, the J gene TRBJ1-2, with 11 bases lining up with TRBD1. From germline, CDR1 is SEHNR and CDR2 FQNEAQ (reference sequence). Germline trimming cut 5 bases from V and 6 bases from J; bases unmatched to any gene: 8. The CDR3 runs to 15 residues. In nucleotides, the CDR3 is TGTGCCAGCAGCCTGAAAGGACAGGGGGCGGATGGCTACACCTTC. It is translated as CASSLKGQGADGYTF.

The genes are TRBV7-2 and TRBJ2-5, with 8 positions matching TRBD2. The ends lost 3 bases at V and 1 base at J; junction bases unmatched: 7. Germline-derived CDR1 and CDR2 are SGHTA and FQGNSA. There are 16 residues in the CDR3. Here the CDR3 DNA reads TGTGCCAGCAGCTTGAGCGGGAGTTGGGTCCAAGAGACCCAGTACTTC. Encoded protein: CASSLSGSWVQETQYF. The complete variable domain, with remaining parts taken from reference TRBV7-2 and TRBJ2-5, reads GAGVSQSPSNKVTEKGKDVELRCDPISGHTALYWYRQSLGQGLEFLIYFQGNSAPDKSGLPSDRFSAERTGGSVSTLTIQRTQQEDSAVYLCASSLSGSWVQETQYFGPGTRLLVL.

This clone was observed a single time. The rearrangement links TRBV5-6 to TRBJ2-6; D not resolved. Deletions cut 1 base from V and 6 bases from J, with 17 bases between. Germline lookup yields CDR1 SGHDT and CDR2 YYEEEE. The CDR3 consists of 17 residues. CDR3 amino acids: CASSLSQAGHQANVLTF. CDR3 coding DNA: TGTGCCAGCAGCTTGAGTCAGGCAGGTCACCAGGCCAACGTCCTGACTTTC.

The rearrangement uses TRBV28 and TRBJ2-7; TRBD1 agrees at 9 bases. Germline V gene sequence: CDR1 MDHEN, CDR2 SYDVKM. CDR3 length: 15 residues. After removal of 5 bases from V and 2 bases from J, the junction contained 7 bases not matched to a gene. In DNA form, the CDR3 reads TGTGCCAGCAGTCGCGACAGGGGGAGAGCCTACGAGCAGTACTTC. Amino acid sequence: CASSRDRGRAYEQYF.

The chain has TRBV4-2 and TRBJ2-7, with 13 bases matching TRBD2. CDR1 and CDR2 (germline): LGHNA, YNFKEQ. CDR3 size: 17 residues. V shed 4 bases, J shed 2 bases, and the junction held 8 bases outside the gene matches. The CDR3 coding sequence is TGTGCCAGCAGCCCCTGGGGGACTAGCGGGGCTCCCTACGAGCAGTACTTC. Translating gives CASSPWGTSGAPYEQYF.

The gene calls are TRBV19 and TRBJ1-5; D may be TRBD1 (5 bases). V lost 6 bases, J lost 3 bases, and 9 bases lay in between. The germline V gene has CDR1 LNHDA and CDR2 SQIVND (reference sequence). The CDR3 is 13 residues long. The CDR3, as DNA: TGTGCCAGTAGGCTGACAGACAATCAGCCCCAGCATTTT. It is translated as CASRLTDNQPQHF.

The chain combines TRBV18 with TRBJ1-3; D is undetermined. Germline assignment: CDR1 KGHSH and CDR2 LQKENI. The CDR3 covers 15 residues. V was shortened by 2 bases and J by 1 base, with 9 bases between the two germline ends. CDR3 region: CASSPSRGSGNTIYF. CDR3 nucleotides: TGTGCCAGCTCACCAAGCCGGGGATCTGGAAACACCATATATTTT.

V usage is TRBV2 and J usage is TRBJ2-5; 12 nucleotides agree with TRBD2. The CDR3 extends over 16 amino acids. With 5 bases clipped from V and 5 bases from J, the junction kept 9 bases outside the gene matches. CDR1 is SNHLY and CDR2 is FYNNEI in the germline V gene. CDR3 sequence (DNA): TGTGCCAGCAGTAATCCGACTAGCGGGAGTATGGAGACCCAGTACTTC. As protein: CASSNPTSGSMETQYF.

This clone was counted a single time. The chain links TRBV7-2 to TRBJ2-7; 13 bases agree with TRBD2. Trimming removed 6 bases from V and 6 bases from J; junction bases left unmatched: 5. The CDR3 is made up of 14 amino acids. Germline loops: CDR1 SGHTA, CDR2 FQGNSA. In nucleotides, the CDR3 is TGTGCCAGCAGTCCGGGACTAGCGGGAAGCGAGCAGTACTTC. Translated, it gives CASSPGLAGSEQYF.

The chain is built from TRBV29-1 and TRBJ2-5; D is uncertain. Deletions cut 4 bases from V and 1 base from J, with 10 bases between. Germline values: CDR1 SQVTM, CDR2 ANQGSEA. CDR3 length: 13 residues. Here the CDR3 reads CSVGAQAQETQYF. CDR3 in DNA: TGCAGCGTTGGGGCGCAGGCCCAAGAGACCCAGTACTTC.

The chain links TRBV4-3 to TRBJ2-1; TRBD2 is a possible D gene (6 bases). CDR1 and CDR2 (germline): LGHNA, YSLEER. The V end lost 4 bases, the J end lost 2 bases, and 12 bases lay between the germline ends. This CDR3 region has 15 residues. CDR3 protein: CASSPLALPYNEQFF. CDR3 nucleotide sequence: TGCGCCAGCAGCCCCCTAGCGTTGCCCTACAATGAGCAGTTCTTC.

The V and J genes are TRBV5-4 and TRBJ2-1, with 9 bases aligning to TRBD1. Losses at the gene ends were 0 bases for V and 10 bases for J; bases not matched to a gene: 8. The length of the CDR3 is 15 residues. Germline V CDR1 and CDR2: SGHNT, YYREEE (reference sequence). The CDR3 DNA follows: TGTGCCAGCAGCTTGGCCCCGGGACAGGGTGGGGAGCAGTTCTTC. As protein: CASSLAPGQGGEQFF.

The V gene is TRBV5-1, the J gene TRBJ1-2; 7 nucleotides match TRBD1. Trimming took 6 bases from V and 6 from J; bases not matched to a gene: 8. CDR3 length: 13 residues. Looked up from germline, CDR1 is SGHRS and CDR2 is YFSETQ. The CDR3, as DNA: TGCGCCAGCATCCCTGGGACAGCGGATGGCTACACCTTC. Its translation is CASIPGTADGYTF.

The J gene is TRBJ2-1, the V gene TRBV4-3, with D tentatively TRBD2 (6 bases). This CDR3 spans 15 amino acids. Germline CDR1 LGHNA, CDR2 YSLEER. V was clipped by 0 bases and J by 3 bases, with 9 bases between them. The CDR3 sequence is CASSQDLGGYNEQFF. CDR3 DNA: TGCGCCAGCAGCCAAGATTTGGGGGGCTACAATGAGCAGTTCTTC.

DNA of the CDR3: TGTGCCAGCAGCGTCACTAGCGGGAACTACAATGAGCAGTTCTTC. Translated: CASSVTSGNYNEQFF. V and J are TRBV7-2 and TRBJ2-1, with TRBD2 identical over 10 bases. The CDR3 consists of 15 residues. CDR1 and CDR2 from the germline V gene are SGHTA and FQGNSA. V lost 5 bases to trimming and J lost 3 bases; unmatched junction nucleotides: 4.

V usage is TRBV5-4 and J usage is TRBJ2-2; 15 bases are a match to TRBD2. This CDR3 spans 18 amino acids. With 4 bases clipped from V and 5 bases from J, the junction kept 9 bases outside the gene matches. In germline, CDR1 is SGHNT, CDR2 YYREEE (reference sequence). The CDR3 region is CASSRGGLAGGRTGELFF. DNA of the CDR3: TGTGCCAGCAGCCGGGGGGGACTAGCGGGAGGCCGTACCGGGGAGCTGTTTTTT. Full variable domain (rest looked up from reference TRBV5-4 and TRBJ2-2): ETGVTQSPTHLIKTRGQQVTLRCSSQSGHNTVSWYQQALGQGPQFIFQYYREEENGRGNFPPRFSGLQFPNYSSELNVNALELDDSALYLCASSRGGLAGGRTGELFFGEGSRLTVL.

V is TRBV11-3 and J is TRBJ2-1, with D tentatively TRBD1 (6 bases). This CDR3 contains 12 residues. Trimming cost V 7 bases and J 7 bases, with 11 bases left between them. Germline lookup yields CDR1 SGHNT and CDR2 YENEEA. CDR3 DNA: TGTGCCAGCACCCCGAGGGGGAATGAGCAGTTCTTC. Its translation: CASTPRGNEQFF.

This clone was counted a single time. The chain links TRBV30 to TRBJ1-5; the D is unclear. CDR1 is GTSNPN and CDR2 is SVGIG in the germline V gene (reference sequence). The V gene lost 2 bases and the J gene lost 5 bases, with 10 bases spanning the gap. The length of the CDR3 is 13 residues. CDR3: CAWSSDTDQPQHF. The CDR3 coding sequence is TGTGCCTGGAGTAGTGACACCGATCAGCCCCAGCATTTT.

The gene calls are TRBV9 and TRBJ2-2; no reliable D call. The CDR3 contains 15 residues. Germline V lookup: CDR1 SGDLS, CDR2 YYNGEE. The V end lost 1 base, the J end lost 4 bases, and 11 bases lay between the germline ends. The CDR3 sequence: CASSVQVEGTGELFF. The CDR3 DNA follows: TGTGCCAGCAGCGTACAGGTAGAAGGCACCGGGGAGCTGTTTTTT.

Here the CDR3 DNA reads TGTGCCAGCAGCCTCGGACAGCACAATCAGCCCCAGCATTTT. Protein: CASSLGQHNQPQHF. V and J are TRBV5-6 and TRBJ1-5; the D gene is possibly TRBD1 (6 bases). The CDR3 spans 14 residues. The germline V gene has CDR1 SGHDT and CDR2 YYEEEE. V lost 4 bases and J lost 3, with 11 bases in between.

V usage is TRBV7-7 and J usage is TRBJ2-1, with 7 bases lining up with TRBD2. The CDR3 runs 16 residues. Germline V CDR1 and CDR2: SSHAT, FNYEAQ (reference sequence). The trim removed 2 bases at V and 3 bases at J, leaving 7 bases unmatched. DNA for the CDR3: TGTGCCAGCAGCTTATTCCTAGCGGACCTCTACAATGAGCAGTTCTTC. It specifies CASSLFLADLYNEQFF. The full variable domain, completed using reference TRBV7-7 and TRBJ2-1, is GAGVSQSPRYKVTKRGQDVTLRCDPISSHATLYWYQQALGQGPEFLTYFNYEAQPDKSGLPSDRFSAERPEGSISTLTIQRTEQRDSAMYRCASSLFLADLYNEQFFGPGTRLTVL.

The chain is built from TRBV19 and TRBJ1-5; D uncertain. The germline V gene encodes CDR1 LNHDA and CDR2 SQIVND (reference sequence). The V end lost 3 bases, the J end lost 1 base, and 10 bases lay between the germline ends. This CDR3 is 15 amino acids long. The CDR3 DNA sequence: TGTGCCAGTAGTATTGGGAGGGTGAGCAATCAGCCCCAGCATTTT. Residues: CASSIGRVSNQPQHF.

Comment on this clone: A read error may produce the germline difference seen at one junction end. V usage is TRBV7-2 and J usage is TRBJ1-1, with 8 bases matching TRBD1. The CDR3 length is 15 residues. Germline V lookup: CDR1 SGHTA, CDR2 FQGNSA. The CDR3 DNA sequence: TGTGCCAGCAGCTTACTGGGACAGGCGAACTCTGAAGCTTTCTTT. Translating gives CASSLLGQANSEAFF.

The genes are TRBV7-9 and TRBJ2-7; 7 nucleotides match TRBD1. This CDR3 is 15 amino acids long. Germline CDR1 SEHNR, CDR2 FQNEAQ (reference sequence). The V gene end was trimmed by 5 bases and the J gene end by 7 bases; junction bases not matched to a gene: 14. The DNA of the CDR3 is TGTGCCAGCAGCCCTCCACCACAGGGGTGGGGGGAGCAGTACTTC. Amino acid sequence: CASSPPPQGWGEQYF.